These 27 T cell receptor beta chains were sequenced from one sample in a study of cytomegalovirus exposure and HLA in healthy donors (dated by TCRdb to 2017 to 2019). Library creation used the immunoSEQ multiplex PCR assay. For the multiplex PCR, a mixture combining 60 forward primers for TCR Vbeta segments and 13 reverse primers for TCR Jbeta segments was used. TCRdb carries this immuneACCESS record with in-frame sequences only. Its versions omit some clonotypes, under half of them owing to an unresolved V gene in the studies checked, with the rest unexplained. The sample yields around 140,000 clones; roughly four fifths were counted once. In total, the top ten clones hold over 9.5% of the sample. What was sequenced was PBMCs. These TCRs come from an older woman in good health and CMV-seropositive.

The CDR3 bases are TGTGCCAGCAGCGGGCGGGGGGGGGCAGTTTACGAGCAGTACTTC. Protein product: CASSGRGGAVYEQYF. The chain combines TRBV7-9 with TRBJ2-7, with 9 positions matching TRBD2. Germline CDR1 is SEHNR and CDR2 is FQNEAQ (reference sequence). This CDR3 contains 15 residues. The J segment lost 4 bases and the V segment lost 5 bases, leaving 9 bases of the junction unmatched.

The J gene is TRBJ2-4, the V gene TRBV14, with 7 positions matching TRBD2. This CDR3 is 13 amino acids long. J lost 7 bases, V lost 3 bases, and 3 bases had no gene match. Germline V gene sequence: CDR1 SGHDN, CDR2 FVKESK. Here the CDR3 reads CASSQGGLNIQYF. The DNA for the CDR3 is TGTGCCAGCAGCCAGGGAGGGTTGAACATTCAGTACTTC. The variable domain in full, completed from reference TRBV14 and TRBJ2-4, reads EAGVTQFPSHSVIEKGQTVTLRCDPISGHDNLYWYRRVMGKEIKFLLHFVKESKQDESGMPNNRFLAERTGGTYSTLKVQPAELEDSGVYFCASSQGGLNIQYFGAGTRLSVL.

The chain has TRBV19 and TRBJ2-1, with 9 bases identical to TRBD2. CDR1 and CDR2 (germline): LNHDA, SQIVND (reference sequence). The CDR3 has 16 amino acids. J lost 4 bases, V lost 3 bases, and 7 bases had no gene match. The CDR3 DNA sequence: TGTGCCAGTAGTATCGGGGCGGGAGGGATATACAATGAGCAGTTCTTC. This gives the protein CASSIGAGGIYNEQFF.

The V gene is TRBV6-5, the J gene TRBJ2-1; unclear D gene. Germline V gene data show CDR1 as MNHEY and CDR2 as SVGAGI. The CDR3 has 13 residues. With 7 bases removed from V and 7 bases from J, the gap between germline ends came to 14 bases. The chain's CDR3 is CASTRGASNEQFF. The CDR3 DNA follows: TGTGCCAGCACCCGAGGCGCCTCGAATGAGCAGTTCTTC.

This clone was picked up one time. This chain links TRBV7-2 with TRBJ2-7, with 13 bases fitting TRBD2. The CDR3 runs to 16 residues. The junction had 5 bases not matched to a gene; V was cut back by 5 bases and J by 1 base. Looked up from germline, CDR1 is SGHTA and CDR2 is FQGNSA. This chain's CDR3 is CASSPGTSGISYEQYF. CDR3 DNA: TGTGCCAGCAGCCCTGGGACTAGCGGGATATCCTACGAGCAGTACTTC.

The gene calls are TRBV5-1 and TRBJ2-3; 16 bases line up with TRBD2. The J segment lost 7 bases and the V segment lost 4 bases, leaving 6 bases of the junction unmatched. The CDR3 extends over 16 amino acids. Germline V gene sequence: CDR1 SGHRS, CDR2 YFSETQ. The CDR3 region is CASSMGLAGGLYTQYF. The DNA for the CDR3 is TGCGCCAGCAGCATGGGACTAGCGGGAGGGTTGTATACGCAGTATTTT.

The chain uses TRBV28 and TRBJ2-3; 7 bases line up with TRBD2. This CDR3 is 12 amino acids long. The germline V gene encodes CDR1 MDHEN and CDR2 SYDVKM. CDR3 coding DNA: TGTGCGGCGGGGGAGCGCACAGATACGCAGTATTTT. It translates to CAAGERTDTQYF.

This chain connects TRBV6-5 to TRBJ2-5, with TRBD1 as a possible D gene (7 bases). V was cut by 2 bases and J by 2 bases, with 9 bases left in between. This CDR3 comprises 14 residues. CDR1 is MNHEY and CDR2 is SVGAGI in the germline V gene. The CDR3 DNA follows: TGTGCCAGCAGTTACCAGGGGGGTCAAGAGACCCAGTACTTC. Amino acid sequence: CASSYQGGQETQYF.

The CDR3 DNA reads as TGTGCCAGCAGCCCTCGGGGACAGGGCCGAAACACTGAAGCTTTCTTT. Protein: CASSPRGQGRNTEAFF. The rearrangement links TRBV5-4 to TRBJ1-1; 9 bases agree with TRBD1. The V gene end was trimmed by 4 bases and the J gene end by 2 bases; junction bases not matched to a gene: 9. Germline-derived CDR1 and CDR2 are SGHNT and YYREEE (reference sequence). The CDR3 is made up of 16 amino acids.

The genes are TRBV7-9 and TRBJ2-7; TRBD1 matches 7 bases. The CDR3 consists of 14 residues. V lost 6 bases to trimming and J lost 5 bases; unmatched junction nucleotides: 10. Per germline, CDR1 SEHNR and CDR2 FQNEAQ (reference sequence). CDR3 nucleotide sequence: TGTGCCAGCAGGTATACAGGGGTCGGGGACGAGCAGTACTTC. Translated, it gives CASRYTGVGDEQYF. The full variable domain, its missing parts supplied by reference TRBV7-9 and TRBJ2-7, is DTGVSQNPRHKITKRGQNVTFRCDPISEHNRLYWYRQTLGQGPEFLTYFQNEAQLEKSRLLSDRFSAERPKGSFSTLEIQRTEQGDSAMYLCASRYTGVGDEQYFGPGTRLTVT.

The CDR3 protein is CASSKGGQETQYF. CDR3 nucleotide sequence: TGTGCCAGCAGCAAGGGGGGGCAAGAGACCCAGTACTTC. The rearrangement links TRBV9 to TRBJ2-5, with D maybe TRBD2 (7 bases). Per the germline V gene, CDR1 is SGDLS and CDR2 is YYNGEE. V was trimmed by 4 bases and J by 2 bases, leaving 9 bases between them. This CDR3 is built from 13 residues.

The V gene is TRBV18, the J gene TRBJ1-1; D call uncertain. V lost 5 bases to trimming and J lost 2 bases, with 15 bases between them. Germline V gene lookup returns CDR1 KGHSH and CDR2 LQKENI. The CDR3 is 15 residues long. CDR3 protein: CASSSTVAKNTEAFF. CDR3 DNA sequence: TGTGCCAGCTCATCCACCGTAGCAAAAAACACTGAAGCTTTCTTT.

The chain links TRBV27 to TRBJ2-7; tentative D call: TRBD1 (5 bases). V gave up 4 bases and J gave up 1 base, with 5 bases separating them. The CDR3 totals 12 residues. In germline, CDR1 is MNHEY, CDR2 SMNVEV (reference sequence). In DNA, the CDR3 is TGTGCCAGCAGTTCAGGGTCCTACGAGCAGTACTTC. Amino acids: CASSSGSYEQYF.

For this clone: Other DNA sequences in this specimen translate into the identical CDR3. The chain joins TRBV6-6 to TRBJ1-2; weak D call: TRBD1 (6 bases). Germline V gives CDR1 MNHNY, CDR2 SVGAGI (reference sequence). V gave up 4 bases and J gave up 2 bases, with 8 bases separating them. This CDR3 contains 13 residues. CDR3 sequence (DNA): TGTGCCAGCAGTTCCGGACAGAACTATGGCTACACCTTC. This sequence encodes CASSSGQNYGYTF.

V gene TRBV19 combines with J gene TRBJ1-4, with 11 bases identical to TRBD1. This CDR3 has 15 amino acids. CDR1 and CDR2 from the germline V gene are LNHDA and SQIVND (reference sequence). V was pared by 5 bases and J by 7 bases, with 6 bases of the junction left unmatched. CDR3 nucleotide sequence: TGTGCCAGTAGTGAATGGACAGGGGGCGTTGAAAAACTGTTTTTT. This translates into CASSEWTGGVEKLFF.

The V call is TRBV25-1, the J call TRBJ1-1; the D gene is possibly TRBD1 (6 bases). Between the trimmed V and J ends, which lost 6 bases and 1 base, there was a span of 9 bases. The CDR3 loop spans 13 amino acids. In germline, CDR1 is MGHDK, CDR2 SYGVNS. As DNA, the CDR3 is TGTGCCAGCAGCCTCAGGGGGAACACTGAAGCTTTCTTT. Translation gives CASSLRGNTEAFF.

The rearrangement uses TRBV11-1 and TRBJ2-5, with 11 bases matching TRBD2. The CDR3 has 12 residues. J was trimmed by 9 bases and V by 5 bases; bases with no gene match: 2. Germline lookup yields CDR1 SGHAT and CDR2 FQDESV (reference sequence). The CDR3 spells CASSMGLAAQYF. The DNA of the CDR3 is TGTGCCAGCAGCATGGGACTAGCGGCCCAGTACTTC.

This clone occurred once. The rearrangement links TRBV11-3 to TRBJ2-5; D gene uncertain. The V gene lost 5 bases and the J gene lost 5 bases, with 9 bases spanning the gap. The CDR3 loop spans 12 amino acids. Germline CDR1 and CDR2: SGHNT and YENEEA. Written as DNA, the CDR3 is TGTGCCAGCAGCACCGAGCCGGAGACCCAGTACTTC. This codes for CASSTEPETQYF. Drawing the rest from reference TRBV11-3 and TRBJ2-5, the complete variable domain is EAGVVQSPRYKIIEKKQPVAFWCNPISGHNTLYWYLQNLGQGPELLIRYENEEAVDDSQLPKDRFSAERLKGVDSTLKIQPAELGDSAVYLCASSTEPETQYFGPGTRLLVL.

The rearrangement links TRBV29-1 to TRBJ2-3; TRBD2 might be the D (5 bases). The CDR3 sequence is 13 residues long. V lost 7 bases and J lost 3, with 14 bases in between. Germline V lookup: CDR1 SQVTM, CDR2 ANQGSEA. CDR3 in amino acids: CSAQRAWTDTQYF. The CDR3 region has the DNA TGCAGCGCCCAGAGGGCTTGGACAGATACGCAGTATTTT.

The chain employs TRBV7-2 and TRBJ2-1, with D possibly being TRBD1 (6 bases). Germline CDR1 and CDR2: SGHTA and FQGNSA. V gave up 3 bases and J gave up 8 bases, with 20 bases separating them. The CDR3 runs 16 residues. DNA of the CDR3: TGTGCCAGCAGCTTCGGACAGTTTGGTTTCGGGGATGAGCAGTTCTTC. It encodes CASSFGQFGFGDEQFF.

Here the CDR3 DNA reads TGTGCCAGCGCCAACCAACTAGCGGACTACGAGCAGTACTTC. It codes for CASANQLADYEQYF. The chain joins TRBV27 to TRBJ2-5; 8 bases align to TRBD2. The DNA end favors TRBJ2-7, so the J call may be wrong. CDR3 length: 14 residues. Germline CDR1 reads MNHEY; CDR2 reads SMNVEV (reference sequence).

This clone has only a few counts. V and J are TRBV28 and TRBJ1-2; D gene ambiguous. V was shortened by 3 bases and J by 5 bases, with 13 bases between the two germline ends. The germline V gene has CDR1 MDHEN and CDR2 SYDVKM. The CDR3 length is 14 residues. The chain's CDR3 is CASSLPTGLYGYTF. The DNA for the CDR3 is TGTGCCAGCAGTTTGCCCACGGGATTGTATGGCTACACCTTC.

Concerning this clone itself: The sample carries other DNA sequences with the same CDR3. The V and J genes are TRBV18 and TRBJ2-5; no firm D call. Germline CDR1 and CDR2: KGHSH and LQKENI. The CDR3 is 13 amino acids. With 2 bases removed from V and 3 bases from J, the gap between germline ends came to 7 bases. Here the CDR3 reads CASSPSQKETQYF. The CDR3 DNA follows: TGTGCCAGCTCACCATCACAGAAAGAGACCCAGTACTTC.

The rearrangement joins TRBV28 to TRBJ1-2; D is possibly TRBD1 (5 bases). Germline loops: CDR1 MDHEN, CDR2 SYDVKM. CDR3 length: 14 amino acids. Trimming left V 2 bases short and J 8 bases short, with 15 bases between. CDR3 sequence: CASSLLGRAVGYTF. As DNA, the CDR3 is TGTGCCAGCAGTTTACTGGGCAGGGCGGTCGGCTACACCTTC.

The chain combines TRBV5-5 with TRBJ2-7; the D gene is possibly TRBD2 (6 bases). V was trimmed by 4 bases and J by 10 bases, leaving 15 bases between them. Germline values: CDR1 SGHKS, CDR2 YYEKEE (reference sequence). The CDR3 has 12 residues. The CDR3 is CASSLEDGGQYF. DNA of the CDR3: TGTGCCAGCAGCCTGGAGGACGGGGGACAGTACTTC.

Note on this clone: Distinct nucleotide sequences in the sample also encode this CDR3. This chain uses TRBV5-6 with TRBJ2-5; no clear D gene. CDR3 length equals 11 residues. Germline CDR1 reads SGHDT; CDR2 reads YYEEEE. V shed 3 bases and J shed 5 bases, with 5 bases lying between them. CDR3 protein: CASSSRETQYF. DNA of the CDR3: TGTGCCAGCAGCTCACGGGAGACCCAGTACTTC. The whole variable domain, filled in from reference TRBV5-6 and TRBJ2-5, reads DAGVTQSPTHLIKTRGQQVTLRCSPKSGHDTVSWYQQALGQGPQFIFQYYEEEERQRGNFPDRFSGHQFPNYSSELNVNALLLGDSALYLCASSSRETQYFGPGTRLLVL.

The chain employs TRBV29-1 and TRBJ2-1; tentative D call: TRBD1 (5 bases). The CDR3 runs to 13 residues. Germline values: CDR1 SQVTM, CDR2 ANQGSEA. V gave up 7 bases and J gave up 4 bases, with 14 bases separating them. Here the CDR3 reads CSARQTTYNEQFF. As DNA, the CDR3 is TGCAGCGCAAGACAGACAACTTACAATGAGCAGTTCTTC.